This TCR beta chain came from a study of CD8+ T cells in alopecia areata. As for the study in general: Tofacitinib administration to treated patients was oral, at 5 to 10 mg twice daily.

Study-level findings and limits: Many expanded lesional clones remained in scalp and blood on tofacitinib. Expanded CD8+ clones among the top 100, as well as scalp clonality, were significantly decreased by tofacitinib.

The treatment was: oral pan-JAK inhibitor, 5-10 mg twice daily. The authors sorted CD4+ and CD8+ T cells from PBMCs. cDNA reverse transcribed from extracted RNA served as the sequencing template. Clones were read by immunoSEQ multiplex PCR, and TCRdb kept only the in-frame ones, dropping some. Among 200,000 or so clones, roughly 60% were seen once, and the ten largest hold 5.5% to 6%. Comment on this clone: Its specificity is not known.

V gave up 2 bases and J gave up 7 bases, with 12 bases separating them. CDR3 length: 13 amino acids. Germline V CDR1 and CDR2: SGHNT, YYREEE (reference sequence). Specimen: CD4+ T cells sorted from blood, collected at week 24, from a patient treated with tofacitinib. This sequence was found in a human donor with alopecia areata. The genes are TRBV5-4 and TRBJ1-2, with D possibly being TRBD1 (5 bases). The CDR3 DNA reads TGTGCCAGCAGCTTCAATCGGGGGGTTGGCTACACCTTC. Translated, it gives CASSFNRGVGYTF.